The source of this T cell receptor beta chain is a study of shared clonotypes between healthy human individuals. General study points: A handful of donors showed sharing of about 4.8% of naive CD4 clonotypes.

Note on this clone: Antigen specificity is unknown.

Some clones are missing from TCRdb's copy, which holds only in-frame ones; the method was immunoSEQ multiplex PCR. The sample lists 300,000 to 400,000 clones; approximately 79% were seen once. This receptor was taken from a man aged 25 to 45 in good health. Sequencing used memory CD4+ T cells sorted from blood. Specified subset: CD45RA-negative fraction.

DNA of the CDR3: TGTGCCAGCACTGGACAGGGCCACTCTGGGGCCAACGTCCTGACTTTC. It specifies CASTGQGHSGANVLTF. This chain connects TRBV28 to TRBJ2-6, with TRBD1 matching over 8 bases. Germline V gene lookup returns CDR1 MDHEN and CDR2 SYDVKM. The CDR3 spans 16 residues. V shed 7 bases, J shed 0 bases, and the junction held 5 bases outside the gene matches.